The 3 T cell receptor beta chains listed next were all sequenced from one sample in a study of identical twins. TCRdb reanalysed the 5' RACE reads using MiXCR and keeps one entry per CDR3 protein. The table shows some 790,000 distinct CDR3 sequences, with 15% to 20% occurring only once. The same sample was also studied in work on T cells expressing NK-cell markers.

Sequenced: PBMCs. These receptors originate from a woman aged 18-29 years in good health.

The chain links TRBV5-1 to TRBJ2-1; perhaps D is TRBD1 or TRBD2 (5 bases each). There are 15 residues in the CDR3. The V end was cut by 3 bases, the J end by 6 bases, with 16 bases between. From germline, CDR1 is SGHRS and CDR2 YFSETQ. The CDR3 protein is CASSSMGVRGNEQFF. In DNA form, the CDR3 reads TGCGCCAGCAGCTCAATGGGGGTCCGTGGCAATGAGCAGTTCTTC.

This clonotype showed up just a few times. This chain links TRBV10-3 with TRBJ2-1; 8 positions agree with TRBD1. The trim removed 4 bases at V and 12 bases at J, leaving 5 bases unmatched. CDR3 size: 12 residues. The germline CDR1 and CDR2 sequences are ENHRY and SYGVKD. In DNA, the CDR3 is TGTGCCATCAGTGCGACCGGGACAGGGCAGTTCTTC. Its translation: CAISATGTGQFF.

The chain uses TRBV5-1 and TRBJ1-4; D is unresolved. The CDR3 length is 14 residues. Trimming shortened V by 3 bases and J by 0 bases, and 6 bases separated the two germline ends. Germline V gene lookup returns CDR1 SGHRS and CDR2 YFSETQ. CDR3 sequence: CASSWMATNEKLFF. The CDR3 DNA reads as TGCGCCAGCAGCTGGATGGCAACTAATGAAAAACTGTTTTTT.